The clone carrying this T cell receptor (beta chain) was found a few times. What it binds is unknown. Authors of the study amplified TCR beta CDR3 regions from RNA transcripts. The study used the HTBI primer set for a first-round RT-PCR of the TCR CDR3. TCRdb reanalysed the multiplex PCR reads using MiXCR and keeps one entry per CDR3 protein. The repertoire holds about 520,000 distinct CDR3 sequences, with approximately 25% as singletons. These data originate in a study of T cells in Graves' hyperthyroidism and ophthalmopathy. The CDR3 runs to 15 residues. V was pared by 0 bases and J by 5 bases, with 13 bases between. The germline gives CDR1 SGHTA, CDR2 FQGNSA. The study's findings and limits: Most clonotypes expanded in the thyroid (above 0.001) were also present in blood.

Source material: blood. The receptor was isolated from a woman aged 25 to 39 with Graves' ophthalmopathy. The chain recombines TRBV7-2 with TRBJ2-5; TRBD1 might be the D (7 bases). CDR3 nucleotide sequence: TGTGCCAGCAGCTTAGCGCAGGGGGGCGCGGAGACCCAGTACTTC. As protein: CASSLAQGGAETQYF.